This TCR beta chain originates from a study of tumor-infiltrating lymphocytes in primary liver carcinoma. TCR beta cDNA was made from 450 to 600 ng total RNA with a constant-region primer. Employing slightly modified ARM-PCR, three nested multiplex PCR rounds were run, and these gave rise to the TCR beta libraries. A C-beta reverse primer was combined with TRBV1-TRBV30 forward primers in the first two PCR rounds, and each round had around 11 cycles. TCRdb called the multiplex PCR reads again in MiXCR, with one record for every CDR3 protein. This sample carries more than 70,000 distinct CDR3 sequences, 69% of them seen once, and the ten largest clones take approximately 26%. Per germline, CDR1 SGHAT and CDR2 FQNNGV. Trimming left V 4 bases short and J 9 bases short, with 21 bases between. This CDR3 has 15 amino acids. Without any cell sorting, about 19-32 mg of bulk tissue yielded co-extracted RNA and DNA.

This clonotype was observed once. The sample was tumor-adjacent normal liver tissue. This receptor was taken from a man aged 35 to 55 with primary liver carcinoma and hepatitis B virus infection. The rearrangement joins TRBV11-2 to TRBJ1-2; D not resolved. The CDR3 loop is CASSYTVGSSSSYTF. The CDR3 DNA is TGTGCCAGCAGCTATACAGTGGGCTCCTCCTCTAGCTACACCTTC.